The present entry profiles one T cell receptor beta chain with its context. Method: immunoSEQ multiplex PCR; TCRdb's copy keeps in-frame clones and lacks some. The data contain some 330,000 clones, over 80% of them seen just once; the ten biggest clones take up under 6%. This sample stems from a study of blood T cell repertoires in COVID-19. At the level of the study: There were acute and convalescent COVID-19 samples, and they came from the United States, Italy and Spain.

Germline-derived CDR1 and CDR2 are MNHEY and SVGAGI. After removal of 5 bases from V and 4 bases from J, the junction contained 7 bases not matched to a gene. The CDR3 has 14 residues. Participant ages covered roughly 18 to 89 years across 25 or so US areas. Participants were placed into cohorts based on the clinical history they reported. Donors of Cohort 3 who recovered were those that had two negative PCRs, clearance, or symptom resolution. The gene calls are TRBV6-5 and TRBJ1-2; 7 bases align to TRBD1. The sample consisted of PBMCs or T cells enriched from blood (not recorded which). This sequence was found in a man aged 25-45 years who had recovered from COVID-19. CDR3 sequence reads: CASSRNSGGYGYTF. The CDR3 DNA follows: TGTGCCAGCAGTAGAAATTCAGGGGGCTATGGCTACACCTTC.